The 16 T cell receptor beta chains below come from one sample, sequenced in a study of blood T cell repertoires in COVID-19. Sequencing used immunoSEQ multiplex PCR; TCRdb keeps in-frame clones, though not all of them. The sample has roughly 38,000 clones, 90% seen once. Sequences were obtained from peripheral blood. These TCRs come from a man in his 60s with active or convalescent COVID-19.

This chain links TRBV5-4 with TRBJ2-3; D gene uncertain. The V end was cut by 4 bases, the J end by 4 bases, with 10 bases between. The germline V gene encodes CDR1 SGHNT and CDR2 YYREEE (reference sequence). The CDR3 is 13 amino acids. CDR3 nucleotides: TGTGCCAGCAGCGCTCTAGTTTCAGATACGCAGTATTTT. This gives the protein CASSALVSDTQYF.

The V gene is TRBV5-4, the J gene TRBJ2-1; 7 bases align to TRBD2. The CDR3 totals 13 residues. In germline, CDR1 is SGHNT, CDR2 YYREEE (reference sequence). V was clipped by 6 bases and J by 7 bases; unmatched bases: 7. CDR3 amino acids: CASNAGVRNEQFF. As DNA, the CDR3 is TGTGCCAGCAACGCGGGAGTACGGAATGAGCAGTTCTTC.

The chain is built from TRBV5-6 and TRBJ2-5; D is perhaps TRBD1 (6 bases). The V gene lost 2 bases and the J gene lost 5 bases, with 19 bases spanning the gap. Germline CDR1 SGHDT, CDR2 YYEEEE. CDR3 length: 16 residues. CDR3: CASSFKETGRWETQYF. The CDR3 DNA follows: TGTGCCAGCAGCTTCAAGGAGACAGGCCGATGGGAGACCCAGTACTTC.

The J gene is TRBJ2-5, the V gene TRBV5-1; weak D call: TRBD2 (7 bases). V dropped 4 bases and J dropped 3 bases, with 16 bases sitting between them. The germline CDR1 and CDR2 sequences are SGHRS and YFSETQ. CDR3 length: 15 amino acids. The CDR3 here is CASSRGAGGEETQYF. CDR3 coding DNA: TGCGCCAGCAGCCGGGGGGCCGGGGGCGAAGAGACCCAGTACTTC.

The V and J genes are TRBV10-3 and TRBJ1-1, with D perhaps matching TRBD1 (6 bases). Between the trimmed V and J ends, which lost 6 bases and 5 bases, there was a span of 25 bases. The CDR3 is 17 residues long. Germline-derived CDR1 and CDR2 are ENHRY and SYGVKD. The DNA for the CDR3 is TGTGCCATCAGCGGAAGGGGGATGACTTACTACGAAACTGAAGCTTTCTTT. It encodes CAISGRGMTYYETEAFF.

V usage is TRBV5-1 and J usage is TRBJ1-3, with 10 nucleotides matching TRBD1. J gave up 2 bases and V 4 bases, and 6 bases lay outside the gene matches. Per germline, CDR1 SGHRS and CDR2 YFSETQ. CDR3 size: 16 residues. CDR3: CASSLRGQGTGNTIYF. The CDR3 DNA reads TGCGCCAGCAGCCTCAGGGGACAGGGGACTGGAAACACCATATATTTT.

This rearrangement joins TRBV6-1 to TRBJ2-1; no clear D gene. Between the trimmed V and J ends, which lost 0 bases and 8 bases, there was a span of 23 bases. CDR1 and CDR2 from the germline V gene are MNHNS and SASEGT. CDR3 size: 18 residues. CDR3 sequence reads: CASSEALPDSILSDEQFF. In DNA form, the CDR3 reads TGTGCCAGCAGTGAAGCTCTTCCCGACTCTATCCTGAGCGATGAGCAGTTCTTC.

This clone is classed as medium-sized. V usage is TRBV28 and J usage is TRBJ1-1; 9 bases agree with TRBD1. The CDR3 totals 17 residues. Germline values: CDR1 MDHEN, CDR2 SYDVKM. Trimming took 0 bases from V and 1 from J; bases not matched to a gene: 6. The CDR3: CASSLWDSTGGNTEAFF. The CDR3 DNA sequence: TGTGCCAGCAGTTTATGGGACTCGACAGGGGGGAACACTGAAGCTTTCTTT.

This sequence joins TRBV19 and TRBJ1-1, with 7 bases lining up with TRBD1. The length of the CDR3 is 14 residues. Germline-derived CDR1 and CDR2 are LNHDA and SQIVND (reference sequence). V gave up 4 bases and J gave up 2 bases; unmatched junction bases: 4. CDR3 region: CASSNRDSNTEAFF. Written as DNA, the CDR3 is TGTGCCAGTAGTAACCGGGACAGCAACACTGAAGCTTTCTTT.

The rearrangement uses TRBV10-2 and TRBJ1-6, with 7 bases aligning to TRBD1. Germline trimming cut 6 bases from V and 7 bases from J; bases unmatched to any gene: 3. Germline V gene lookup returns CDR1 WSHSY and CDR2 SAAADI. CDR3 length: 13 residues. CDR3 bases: TGCGCCAGCAGGGGACAGATCAATTCACCCCTCCACTTT. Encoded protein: CASRGQINSPLHF.

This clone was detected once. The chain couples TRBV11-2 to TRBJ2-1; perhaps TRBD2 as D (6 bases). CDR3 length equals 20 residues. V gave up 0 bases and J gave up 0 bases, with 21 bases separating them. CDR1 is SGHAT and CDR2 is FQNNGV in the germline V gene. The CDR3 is CASSLEPGRYDGSSYNEQFF. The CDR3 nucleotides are TGTGCCAGCAGCTTAGAGCCTGGGCGCTACGACGGGAGCTCCTACAATGAGCAGTTCTTC.

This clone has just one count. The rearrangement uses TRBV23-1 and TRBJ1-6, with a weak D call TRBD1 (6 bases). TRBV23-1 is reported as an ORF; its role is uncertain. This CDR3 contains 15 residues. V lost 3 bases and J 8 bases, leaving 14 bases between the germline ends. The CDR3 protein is CASSHNRDGDSPLHF. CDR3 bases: TGCGCCAGCAGTCATAACAGGGATGGCGATTCACCCCTCCACTTT.

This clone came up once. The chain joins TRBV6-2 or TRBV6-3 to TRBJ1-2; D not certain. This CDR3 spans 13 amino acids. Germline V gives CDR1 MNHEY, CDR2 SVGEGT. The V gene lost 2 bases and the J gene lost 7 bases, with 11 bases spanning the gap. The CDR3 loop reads CASSYEGRGGYTF. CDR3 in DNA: TGTGCCAGCAGTTACGAGGGAAGAGGTGGCTACACCTTC.

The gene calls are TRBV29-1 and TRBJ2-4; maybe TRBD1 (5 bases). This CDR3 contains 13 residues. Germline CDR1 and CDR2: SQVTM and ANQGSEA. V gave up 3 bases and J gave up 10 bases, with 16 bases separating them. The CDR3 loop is CSVDWGSPRIQYF. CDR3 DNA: TGCAGCGTTGATTGGGGCAGTCCTAGGATTCAGTACTTC.

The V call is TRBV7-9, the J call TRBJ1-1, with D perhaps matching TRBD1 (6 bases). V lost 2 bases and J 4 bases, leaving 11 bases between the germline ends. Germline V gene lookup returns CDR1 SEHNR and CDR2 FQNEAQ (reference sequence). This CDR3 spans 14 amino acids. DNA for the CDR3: TGTGCCAGCAGCTTACAGGGGTCTGTCACTGAAGCTTTCTTT. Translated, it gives CASSLQGSVTEAFF.

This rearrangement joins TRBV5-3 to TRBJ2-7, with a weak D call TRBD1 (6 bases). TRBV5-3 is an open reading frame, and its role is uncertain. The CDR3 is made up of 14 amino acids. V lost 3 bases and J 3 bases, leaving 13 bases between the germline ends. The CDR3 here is CARSYRVGRYEQYF. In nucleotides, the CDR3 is TGTGCCAGAAGCTACAGGGTGGGACGCTACGAGCAGTACTTC.